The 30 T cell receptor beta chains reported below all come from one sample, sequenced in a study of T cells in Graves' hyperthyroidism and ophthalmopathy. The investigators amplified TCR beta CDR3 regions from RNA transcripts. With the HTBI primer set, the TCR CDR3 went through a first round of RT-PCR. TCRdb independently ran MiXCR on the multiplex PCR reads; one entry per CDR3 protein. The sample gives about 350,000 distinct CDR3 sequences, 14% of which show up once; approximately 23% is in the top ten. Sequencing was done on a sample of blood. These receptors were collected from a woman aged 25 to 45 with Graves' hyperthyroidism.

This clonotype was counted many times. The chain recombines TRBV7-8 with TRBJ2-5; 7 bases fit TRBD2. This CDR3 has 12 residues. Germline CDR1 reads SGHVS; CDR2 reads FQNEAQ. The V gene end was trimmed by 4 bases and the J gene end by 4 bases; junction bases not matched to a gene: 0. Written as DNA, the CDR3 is TGTGCCAGCAGCTGGGGGGGAGAGACCCAGTACTTC. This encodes CASSWGGETQYF.

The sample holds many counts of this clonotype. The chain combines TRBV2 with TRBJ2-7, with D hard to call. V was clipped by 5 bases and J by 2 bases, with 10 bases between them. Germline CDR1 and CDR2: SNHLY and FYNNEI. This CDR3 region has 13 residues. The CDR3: CASSRGLTYEQYF. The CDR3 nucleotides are TGTGCCAGCAGTCGTGGGTTAACCTACGAGCAGTACTTC.

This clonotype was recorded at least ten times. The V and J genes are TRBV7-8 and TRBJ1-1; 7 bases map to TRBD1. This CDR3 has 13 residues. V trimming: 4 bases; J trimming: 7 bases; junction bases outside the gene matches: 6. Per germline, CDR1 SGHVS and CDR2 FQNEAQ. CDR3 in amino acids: CASSSYRQGEAFF. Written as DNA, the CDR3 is TGTGCCAGCAGCTCCTACAGACAGGGTGAAGCTTTCTTT. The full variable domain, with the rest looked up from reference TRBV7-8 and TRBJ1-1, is GAGVSQSPRYKVAKRGQDVALRCDPISGHVSLFWYQQALGQGPEFLTYFQNEAQLDKSGLPSDRFFAERPEGSVSTLKIQRTQQEDSAVYLCASSSYRQGEAFFGQGTRLTVV.

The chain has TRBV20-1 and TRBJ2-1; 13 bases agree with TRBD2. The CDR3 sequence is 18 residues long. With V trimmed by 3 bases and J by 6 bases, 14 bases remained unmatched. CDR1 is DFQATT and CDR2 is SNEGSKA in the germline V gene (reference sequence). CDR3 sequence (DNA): TGCAGTGCTAGCAGAAAGACTAGCGGGAGGTTGTTTATCAATGAGCAGTTCTTC. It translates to CSASRKTSGRLFINEQFF.

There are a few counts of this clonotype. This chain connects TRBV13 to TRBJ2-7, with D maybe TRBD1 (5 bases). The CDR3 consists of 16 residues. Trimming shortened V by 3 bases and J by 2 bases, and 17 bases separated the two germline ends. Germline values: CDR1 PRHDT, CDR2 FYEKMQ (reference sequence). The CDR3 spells CASSLAQGLLTYEQYF. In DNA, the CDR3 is TGTGCCAGCAGCTTGGCGCAGGGATTGCTTACCTACGAGCAGTACTTC.

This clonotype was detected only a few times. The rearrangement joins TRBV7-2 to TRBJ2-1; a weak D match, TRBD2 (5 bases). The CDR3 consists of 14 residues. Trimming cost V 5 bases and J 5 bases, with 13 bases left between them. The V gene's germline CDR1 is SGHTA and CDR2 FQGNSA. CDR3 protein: CASSRTRSHNEQFF. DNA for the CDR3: TGTGCCAGCAGCCGCACTAGATCCCACAATGAGCAGTTCTTC.

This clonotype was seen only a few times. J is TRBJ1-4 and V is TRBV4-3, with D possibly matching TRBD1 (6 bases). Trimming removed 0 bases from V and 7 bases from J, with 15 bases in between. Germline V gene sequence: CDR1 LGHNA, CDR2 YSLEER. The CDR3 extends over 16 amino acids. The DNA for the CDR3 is TGCGCCAGCAGCCAAGATGGGTACGGAGGGGGTGAAAAACTGTTTTTT. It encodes CASSQDGYGGGEKLFF.

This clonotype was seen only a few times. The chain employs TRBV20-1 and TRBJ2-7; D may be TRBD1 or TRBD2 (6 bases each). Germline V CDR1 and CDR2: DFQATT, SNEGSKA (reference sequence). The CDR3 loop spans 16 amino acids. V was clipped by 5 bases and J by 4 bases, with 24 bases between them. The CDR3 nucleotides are TGCAGTGCTCCAACTGGGGGGCGCATTCAAGGGTACGAGCAGTACTTC. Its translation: CSAPTGGRIQGYEQYF.

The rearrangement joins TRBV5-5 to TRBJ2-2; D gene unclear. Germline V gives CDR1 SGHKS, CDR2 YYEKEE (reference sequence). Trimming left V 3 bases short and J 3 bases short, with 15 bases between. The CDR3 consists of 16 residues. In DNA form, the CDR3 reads TGTGCCAGCAGCTCCACCCCGGGCACCGACACCGGGGAGCTGTTTTTT. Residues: CASSSTPGTDTGELFF. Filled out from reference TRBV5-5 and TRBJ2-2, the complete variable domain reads DAGVTQSPTHLIKTRGQQVTLRCSPISGHKSVSWYQQVLGQGPQFIFQYYEKEERGRGNFPDRFSARQFPNYSSELNVNALLLGDSALYLCASSSTPGTDTGELFFGEGSRLTVL.

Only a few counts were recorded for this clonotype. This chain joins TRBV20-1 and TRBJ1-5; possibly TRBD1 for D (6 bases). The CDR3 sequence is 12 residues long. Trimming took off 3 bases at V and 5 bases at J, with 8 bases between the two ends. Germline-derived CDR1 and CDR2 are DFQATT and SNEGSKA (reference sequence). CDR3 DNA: TGCAGTGCTAGTAGGGGGGATCAGCCCCAGCATTTT. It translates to CSASRGDQPQHF.

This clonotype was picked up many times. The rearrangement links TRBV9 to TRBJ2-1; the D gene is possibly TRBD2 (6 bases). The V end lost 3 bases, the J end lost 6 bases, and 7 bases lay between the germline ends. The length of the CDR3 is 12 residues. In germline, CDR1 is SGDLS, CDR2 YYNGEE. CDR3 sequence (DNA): TGTGCCAGCAGCGGGGACTCCAATGAGCAGTTCTTC. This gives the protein CASSGDSNEQFF.

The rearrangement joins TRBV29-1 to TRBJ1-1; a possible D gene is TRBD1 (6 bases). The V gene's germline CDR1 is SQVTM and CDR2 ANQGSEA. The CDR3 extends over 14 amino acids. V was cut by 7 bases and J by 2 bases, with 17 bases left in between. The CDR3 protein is CSATWGDTNTEAFF. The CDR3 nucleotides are TGCAGCGCCACGTGGGGGGACACTAACACTGAAGCTTTCTTT.

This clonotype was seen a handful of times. In DNA, the CDR3 is TGTGCCAGTAGTATCGGGACAGTTTCCACCGGGGAGCTGTTTTTT. Residues: CASSIGTVSTGELFF. The chain couples TRBV19 to TRBJ2-2, with 7 bases lining up with TRBD1. The ends lost 3 bases at V and 4 bases at J; junction bases unmatched: 5. From germline, CDR1 is LNHDA and CDR2 SQIVND (reference sequence). The CDR3 sequence is 15 residues long.

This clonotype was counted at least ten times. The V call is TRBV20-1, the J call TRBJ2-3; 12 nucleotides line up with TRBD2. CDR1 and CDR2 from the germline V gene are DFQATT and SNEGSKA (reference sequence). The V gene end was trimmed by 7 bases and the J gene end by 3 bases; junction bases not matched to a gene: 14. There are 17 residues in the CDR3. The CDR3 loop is CSVDSTASGRATDTQYF. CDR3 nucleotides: TGCAGTGTGGATTCGACGGCTAGCGGGAGGGCGACAGATACGCAGTATTTT.

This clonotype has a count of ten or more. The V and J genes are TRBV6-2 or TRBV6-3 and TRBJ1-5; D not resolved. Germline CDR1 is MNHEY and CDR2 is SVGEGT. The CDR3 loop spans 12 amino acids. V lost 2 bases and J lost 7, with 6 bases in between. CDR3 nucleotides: TGTGCCAGCAGTTACCCACACCAGCCCCAGCATTTT. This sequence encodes CASSYPHQPQHF.

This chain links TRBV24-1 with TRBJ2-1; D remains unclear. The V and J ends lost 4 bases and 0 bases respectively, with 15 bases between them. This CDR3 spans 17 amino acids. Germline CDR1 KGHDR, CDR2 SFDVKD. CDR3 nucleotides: TGTGCCACCAGTGACCGGCGGCTCTCCAGCTCCTACAATGAGCAGTTCTTC. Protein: CATSDRRLSSSYNEQFF.

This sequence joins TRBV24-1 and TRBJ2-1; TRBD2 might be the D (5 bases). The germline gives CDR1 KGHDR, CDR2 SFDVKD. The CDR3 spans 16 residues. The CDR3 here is CATGDNELGTYNEQFF. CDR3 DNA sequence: TGTGCTACCGGTGATAACGAGCTCGGGACCTACAATGAGCAGTTCTTC.

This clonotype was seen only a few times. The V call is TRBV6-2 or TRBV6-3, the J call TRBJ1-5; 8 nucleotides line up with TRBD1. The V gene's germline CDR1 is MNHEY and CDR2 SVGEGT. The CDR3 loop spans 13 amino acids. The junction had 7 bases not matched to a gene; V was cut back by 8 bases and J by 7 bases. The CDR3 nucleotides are TGTGCCAGCCAGCGACAGGGGCGGCAGCCCCAGCATTTT. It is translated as CASQRQGRQPQHF.

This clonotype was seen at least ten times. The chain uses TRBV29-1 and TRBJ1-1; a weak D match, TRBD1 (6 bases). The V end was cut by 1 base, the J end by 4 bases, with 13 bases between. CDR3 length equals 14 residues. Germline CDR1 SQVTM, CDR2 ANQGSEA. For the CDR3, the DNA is TGCAGCGTTGAAGGCGTGGCAGGGGTCACTGAAGCTTTCTTT. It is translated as CSVEGVAGVTEAFF.

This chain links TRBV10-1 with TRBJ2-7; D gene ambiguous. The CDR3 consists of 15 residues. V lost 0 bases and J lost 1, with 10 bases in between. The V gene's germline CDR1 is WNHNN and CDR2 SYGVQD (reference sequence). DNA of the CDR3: TGCGCCAGCAGTGAGTCGGGGTACGGTTCCTACGAGCAGTACTTC. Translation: CASSESGYGSYEQYF.

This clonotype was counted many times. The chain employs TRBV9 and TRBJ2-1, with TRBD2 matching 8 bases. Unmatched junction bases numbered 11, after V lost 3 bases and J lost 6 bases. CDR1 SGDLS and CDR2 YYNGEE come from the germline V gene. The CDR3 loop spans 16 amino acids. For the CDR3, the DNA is TGTGCCAGCAGCGGGCCGAGGCGGGAGGTGCGCAATGAGCAGTTCTTC. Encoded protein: CASSGPRREVRNEQFF.

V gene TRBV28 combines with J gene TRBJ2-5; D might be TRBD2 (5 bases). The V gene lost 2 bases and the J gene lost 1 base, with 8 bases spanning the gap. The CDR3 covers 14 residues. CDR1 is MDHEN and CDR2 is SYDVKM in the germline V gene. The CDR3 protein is CASSLIGSQETQYF. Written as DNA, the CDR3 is TGTGCCAGCAGTTTAATTGGGAGCCAAGAGACCCAGTACTTC.

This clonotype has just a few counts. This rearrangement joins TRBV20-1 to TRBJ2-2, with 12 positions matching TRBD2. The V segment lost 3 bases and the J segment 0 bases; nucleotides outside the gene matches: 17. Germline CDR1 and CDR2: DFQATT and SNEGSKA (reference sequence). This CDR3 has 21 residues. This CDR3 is CSARRGLAGRAGNTNTGELFF. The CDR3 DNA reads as TGCAGTGCTAGGCGCGGACTAGCGGGGAGGGCCGGTAATACGAACACCGGGGAGCTGTTTTTT.

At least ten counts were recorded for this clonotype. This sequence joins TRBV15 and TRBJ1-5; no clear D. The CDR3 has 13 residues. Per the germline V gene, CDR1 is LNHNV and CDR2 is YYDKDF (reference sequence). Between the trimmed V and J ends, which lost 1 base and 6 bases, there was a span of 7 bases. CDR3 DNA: TGTGCCACCAGCAGAGTGGCCGGTCAGCCCCAGCATTTT. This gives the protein CATSRVAGQPQHF. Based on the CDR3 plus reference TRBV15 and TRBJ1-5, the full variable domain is DAMVIQNPRYQVTQFGKPVTLSCSQTLNHNVMYWYQQKSSQAPKLLFHYYDKDFNNEADTPDNFQSRRPNTSFCFLDIRSPGLGDTAMYLCATSRVAGQPQHFGDGTRLSIL.

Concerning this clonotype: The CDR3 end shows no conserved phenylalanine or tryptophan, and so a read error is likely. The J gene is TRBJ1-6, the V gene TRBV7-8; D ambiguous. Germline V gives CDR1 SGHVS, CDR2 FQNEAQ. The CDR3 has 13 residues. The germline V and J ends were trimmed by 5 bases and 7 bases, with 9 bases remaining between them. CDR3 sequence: CASSLGRNSPLHL. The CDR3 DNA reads TGTGCCAGCAGCCTAGGACGGAATTCACCCCTCCACCTT.

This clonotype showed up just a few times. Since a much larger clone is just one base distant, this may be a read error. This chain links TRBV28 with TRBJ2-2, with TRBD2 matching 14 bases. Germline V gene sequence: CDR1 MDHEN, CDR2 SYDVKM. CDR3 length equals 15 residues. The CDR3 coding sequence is TGTGCCAGCCAGGGACTAGCGGGAGTGTCCGGGGAGCTGCTTTTT. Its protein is CASQGLAGVSGELLF.

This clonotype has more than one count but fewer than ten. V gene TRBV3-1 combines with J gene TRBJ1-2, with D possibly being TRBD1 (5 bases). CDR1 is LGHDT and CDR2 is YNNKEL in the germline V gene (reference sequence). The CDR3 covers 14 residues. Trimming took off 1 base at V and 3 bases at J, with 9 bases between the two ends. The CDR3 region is CASSQGEGHYGYTF. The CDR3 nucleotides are TGTGCCAGCAGCCAAGGGGAGGGGCACTATGGCTACACCTTC.

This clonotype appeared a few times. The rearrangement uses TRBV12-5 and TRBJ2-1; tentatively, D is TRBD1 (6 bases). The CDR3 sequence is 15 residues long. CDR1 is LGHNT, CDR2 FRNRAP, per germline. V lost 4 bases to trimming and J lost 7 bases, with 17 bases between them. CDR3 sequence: CASGSVVGALNEQFF. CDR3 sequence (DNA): TGTGCTAGTGGTTCGGTAGTGGGGGCCCTAAATGAGCAGTTCTTC.

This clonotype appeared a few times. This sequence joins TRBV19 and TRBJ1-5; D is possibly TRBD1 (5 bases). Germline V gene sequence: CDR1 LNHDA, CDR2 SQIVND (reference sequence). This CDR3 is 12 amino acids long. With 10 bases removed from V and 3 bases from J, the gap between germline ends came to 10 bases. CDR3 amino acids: CATAGTNQPQHF. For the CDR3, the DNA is TGTGCCACCGCAGGGACCAATCAGCCCCAGCATTTT. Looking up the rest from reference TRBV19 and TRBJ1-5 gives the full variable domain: DGGITQSPKYLFRKEGQNVTLSCEQNLNHDAMYWYRQDPGQGLRLIYYSQIVNDFQKGDIAEGYSVSREKKESFPLTVTSAQKNPTAFYLCATAGTNQPQHFGDGTRLSIL.

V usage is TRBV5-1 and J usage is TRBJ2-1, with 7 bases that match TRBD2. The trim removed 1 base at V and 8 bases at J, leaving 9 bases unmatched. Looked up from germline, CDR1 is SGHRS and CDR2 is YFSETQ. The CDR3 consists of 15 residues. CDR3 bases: TGCGCCAGCAGCTTGTCATTAGCGGGTGCCCATGAGCAGTTCTTC. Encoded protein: CASSLSLAGAHEQFF.